This entry concerns a single T cell receptor beta chain. What it binds is not known. One entry per CDR3 protein results from TCRdb running MiXCR on the RT-PCR reads. Here the sample spans 500,000 to 600,000 distinct CDR3 sequences, about 14% being singletons. This entry comes from a study of response to subunit inactivated influenza vaccine. Study-wide findings and caveats: The study's authors posited that every seasonal influenza vaccination enlists few new T cells.

Sequencing was performed on PBMCs from blood, taken 11 to 12 days after vaccination. This sequence was found in a man aged 50 to 60 who received an inactivated influenza vaccine.

The CDR3 protein is CATSDSNRRGNEQFF. The CDR3 nucleotides read TGTGCCACCAGTGACTCTAACCGAAGAGGCAATGAGCAGTTCTTC. The chain couples TRBV24-1 to TRBJ2-1, with D uncertain. Germline assignment: CDR1 KGHDR and CDR2 SFDVKD. Trimming removed 4 bases at V and 6 bases at J, with 15 bases between. This CDR3 has 15 amino acids.